A single sample is the source of the 29 T cell receptor beta chains below, sequenced in a study of glioma-infiltrating T cells. TCR alpha and beta CDR3 regions were amplified from RNA using iRepertoire nested multiplex PCR. MiXCR, applied by TCRdb to the multiplex PCR reads, yields one record per CDR3 protein. The repertoire holds about 210,000 distinct CDR3 sequences, with 32% as singletons. Sequenced input: glioma tissue, nonneoplastic brain tissue, or PBMCs (not recorded which). All receptors derive from a human donor with low-grade glioma or glioblastoma, undergoing nonglioma brain surgery, or in good health (not recorded which).

This rearrangement joins TRBV7-2 to TRBJ2-5; TRBD1 matches at 9 bases. Germline values: CDR1 SGHTA, CDR2 FQGNSA. V was clipped by 4 bases and J by 6 bases; unmatched bases: 6. The CDR3 loop spans 14 amino acids. The CDR3 sequence: CASSSMTGGQTQYF. The CDR3 nucleotides read TGTGCCAGCAGCTCTATGACAGGGGGGCAGACCCAGTACTTC.

This clonotype was counted at least ten times. The chain couples TRBV6-5 to TRBJ2-7; TRBD1 aligns across 9 bases. This CDR3 spans 16 amino acids. V lost 6 bases, J lost 2 bases, and 11 bases stayed unmatched. In germline, CDR1 is MNHEY, CDR2 SVGAGI. The CDR3, as DNA: TGTGCCAGCAGATACCTCGCCGGGACAGGGACCTACGAGCAGTACTTC. It is translated as CASRYLAGTGTYEQYF.

This clonotype was found many times. The chain carries TRBV2 and TRBJ1-2, with a weak D call TRBD1 (5 bases). The CDR3 covers 13 residues. The germline V gene encodes CDR1 SNHLY and CDR2 FYNNEI. Trimming took 7 bases from V and 4 from J, leaving 13 bases between them. The CDR3 reads CASNKGFGYGYTF. CDR3 coding DNA: TGTGCCAGCAATAAGGGGTTCGGCTATGGCTACACCTTC.

This clonotype showed up just a few times. This sequence joins TRBV19 and TRBJ2-7, with TRBD2 matching 7 bases. The ends lost 8 bases at V and 5 bases at J; junction bases unmatched: 12. The germline gives CDR1 LNHDA, CDR2 SQIVND (reference sequence). This CDR3 is 14 amino acids long. CDR3 bases: TGTGCCAGTTCACCCGCCGGGGGGACGGACGAGCAGTACTTC. This codes for CASSPAGGTDEQYF.

This clonotype was seen ten or more times. The J gene is TRBJ1-5, the V gene TRBV7-3; D ambiguous. V shed 3 bases and J shed 4 bases, with 7 bases lying between them. This CDR3 is 13 amino acids long. Per germline, CDR1 SGHTA and CDR2 FQGTGA. The CDR3 DNA is TGTGCCAGCAGCTTCGGTTGGAATCAGCCCCAGCATTTT. This encodes CASSFGWNQPQHF.

Worth noting for this clonotype: With a much larger clone just one base away, this may be a read error. CDR3 sequence: CASTKTATRAFF. CDR3 DNA sequence: TGTGCCAGCACCAAAACAGCGACAAGAGCTTTCTTT. The chain recombines TRBV12-3 or TRBV12-4 with TRBJ1-1; D is ambiguous. The ends were cut back, 7 bases at V and 10 bases at J, with 16 bases in the middle. The CDR3 runs to 12 residues.

Many counts were recorded for this clonotype. The chain has TRBV6-2 or TRBV6-3 and TRBJ2-5; tentatively, D is TRBD2 (6 bases). The CDR3 spans 14 residues. V was cut by 0 bases and J by 5 bases, with 10 bases left in between. Germline V CDR1 and CDR2: MNHEY, SVGEGT. Here the CDR3 reads CASSYSMLAETQYF. The CDR3 DNA follows: TGTGCCAGCAGTTACTCGATGCTAGCGGAGACCCAGTACTTC.

Note on this clonotype: A much larger clonotype is one base distant, so this may be a read error. This rearrangement joins TRBV28 to TRBJ2-7; 7 positions match TRBD1. Germline assignment: CDR1 MDHEN and CDR2 SYDVKM. V lost 2 bases to trimming and J lost 0 bases; unmatched junction nucleotides: 4. There are 15 residues in the CDR3. The CDR3 protein is CASSLGAGGSYEQYF. CDR3 in DNA: TGTGCCAGCAGTTTAGGGGCAGGGGGCTCCTACGAGCAGTACTTC.

Remarks on this clonotype: The conserved final phenylalanine or tryptophan is absent from the CDR3, which likely points to a read error. The chain joins TRBV7-9 to TRBJ1-2; D gene unclear. Germline assignment: CDR1 SEHNR and CDR2 FQNEAQ (reference sequence). The CDR3 is 12 amino acids. The V end was cut by 5 bases, the J end by 9 bases, with 13 bases between. CDR3 in DNA: TGTGCCAGCAGCCCTTCGGTGGGGTGCTACACCTTA. The encoded protein is CASSPSVGCYTL.

This chain uses TRBV9 with TRBJ1-2; possibly TRBD1 for D (6 bases). The CDR3 is made up of 15 amino acids. Germline CDR1 SGDLS, CDR2 YYNGEE. Trimming shortened V by 6 bases and J by 4 bases, and 19 bases separated the two germline ends. The CDR3 DNA reads as TGTGCCAGCACCAGGACACCTCAAGGGGGCTATGGCTACACCTTC. It codes for CASTRTPQGGYGYTF.

This clonotype showed up just a few times. The chain couples TRBV5-5 to TRBJ2-3, with 11 bases identical to TRBD2. The CDR3 is 17 residues long. Germline V gene lookup returns CDR1 SGHKS and CDR2 YYEKEE (reference sequence). V gave up 4 bases and J gave up 3 bases; unmatched junction bases: 10. The CDR3 DNA follows: TGTGCCAGCAGCGTATACGGGACTAGCGGCCTAACAGATACGCAGTATTTT. Encoded protein: CASSVYGTSGLTDTQYF. Looking up the rest from reference TRBV5-5 and TRBJ2-3 gives the full variable domain: DAGVTQSPTHLIKTRGQQVTLRCSPISGHKSVSWYQQVLGQGPQFIFQYYEKEERGRGNFPDRFSARQFPNYSSELNVNALLLGDSALYLCASSVYGTSGLTDTQYFGPGTRLTVL.

This clonotype was counted ten times or more. The J gene is TRBJ1-1, the V gene TRBV10-3, with TRBD1 matching 7 bases. Per germline, CDR1 ENHRY and CDR2 SYGVKD. V lost 6 bases to trimming and J lost 9 bases; unmatched junction nucleotides: 4. This CDR3 is 11 amino acids long. The CDR3 sequence: CAISQGDQAFF. The CDR3 coding sequence is TGTGCCATCAGCCAGGGGGACCAAGCTTTCTTT.

This clonotype has more than one count but fewer than ten. V gene TRBV19 combines with J gene TRBJ2-5; TRBD1 aligns across 12 bases. Per the germline V gene, CDR1 is LNHDA and CDR2 is SQIVND (reference sequence). This CDR3 has 17 amino acids. V trimming: 1 base; J trimming: 5 bases; junction bases outside the gene matches: 8. CDR3 sequence reads: CASSIAGTGGWGETQYF. The CDR3 region has the DNA TGTGCCAGTAGTATAGCCGGGACAGGGGGCTGGGGGGAGACCCAGTACTTC.

Ten or more counts support this clonotype. The V gene is TRBV19, the J gene TRBJ2-1, with D possibly matching TRBD1 (6 bases). The CDR3 runs to 15 residues. V dropped 3 bases and J dropped 2 bases, with 11 bases sitting between them. Germline V lookup: CDR1 LNHDA, CDR2 SQIVND (reference sequence). The DNA for the CDR3 is TGTGCCAGTAGTATTAGGGACACAACCTACAATGAGCAGTTCTTC. Protein sequence: CASSIRDTTYNEQFF.

This clonotype was recorded at least ten times. The chain employs TRBV6-1 and TRBJ2-7, with a tentative D call TRBD1 (6 bases). From germline, CDR1 is MNHNS and CDR2 SASEGT. V lost 4 bases and J 2 bases, leaving 12 bases between the germline ends. The length of the CDR3 is 14 residues. Written as DNA, the CDR3 is TGTGCCAGCAGTGCCCTACAGGGTCCCTACGAGCAGTACTTC. Protein sequence: CASSALQGPYEQYF.

This chain joins TRBV19 and TRBJ2-1, with TRBD1 identical over 9 bases. The CDR3 length is 17 residues. V gave up 5 bases and J gave up 2 bases; unmatched junction bases: 10. From germline, CDR1 is LNHDA and CDR2 SQIVND (reference sequence). The CDR3 spells CASSPFPGQGPYNEQFF. The CDR3 DNA reads TGTGCCAGTAGTCCCTTTCCGGGACAGGGCCCCTACAATGAGCAGTTCTTC. The complete variable domain, with remaining parts taken from reference TRBV19 and TRBJ2-1, reads DGGITQSPKYLFRKEGQNVTLSCEQNLNHDAMYWYRQDPGQGLRLIYYSQIVNDFQKGDIAEGYSVSREKKESFPLTVTSAQKNPTAFYLCASSPFPGQGPYNEQFFGPGTRLTVL.

About this clonotype itself: An end of the junction differs from the germline gene, which may be a read error. The J gene is TRBJ1-1, the V gene TRBV6-6; 7 bases fit TRBD1. The CDR3 runs to 14 residues. In germline, CDR1 is MNHNY, CDR2 SVGAGI (reference sequence). CDR3 in amino acids: CASNQGGQFTEAFF. CDR3 coding DNA: TGTGCCAGCAACCAGGGGGGCCAATTCACTGAGGCTTTCTTT.

This clonotype was found many times. One base away lies a much larger clone, so this may be a sequencing read error. This chain links TRBV7-2 with TRBJ2-5; no definite D call. CDR1 SGHTA and CDR2 FQGNSA come from the germline V gene. The CDR3 has 14 residues. The CDR3 region is CASSLHILQETRYF. As DNA, the CDR3 is TGTGCCAGCAGCTTACACATACTCCAAGAGACCCGGTACTTC.

This clonotype was found many times. This chain uses TRBV6-2 or TRBV6-3 with TRBJ1-2, with D uncertain. Germline lookup yields CDR1 MNHEY and CDR2 SVGEGT. The germline V and J ends were trimmed by 8 bases and 0 bases, with 10 bases remaining between them. The CDR3 length is 13 residues. The CDR3 coding sequence is TGTGCCAGCGCTGATGGGGCTAACTATGGCTACACCTTC. Translated: CASADGANYGYTF.

This clonotype was found many times. The chain couples TRBV3-1 to TRBJ2-1; D gene uncertain. This CDR3 has 15 amino acids. Germline lookup yields CDR1 LGHDT and CDR2 YNNKEL (reference sequence). V lost 0 bases to trimming and J lost 6 bases, with 12 bases between them. In DNA form, the CDR3 reads TGTGCCAGCAGCCAAGATGTTAGCTCCGGCAATGAGCAGTTCTTC. Protein sequence: CASSQDVSSGNEQFF.

This clonotype was found many times. The chain carries TRBV5-1 and TRBJ1-1; 7 bases match TRBD1. The CDR3 runs 17 residues. Germline CDR1 SGHRS, CDR2 YFSETQ. After removal of 1 base from V and 0 bases from J, the junction contained 9 bases not matched to a gene. The chain's CDR3 is CASSLSTGVFMNTEAFF. The CDR3 bases are TGCGCCAGCAGCTTGTCTACAGGGGTTTTCATGAACACTGAAGCTTTCTTT. The complete variable domain, with remaining parts taken from reference TRBV5-1 and TRBJ1-1, reads KAGVTQTPRYLIKTRGQQVTLSCSPISGHRSVSWYQQTPGQGLQFLFEYFSETQRNKGNFPGRFSGRQFSNSRSEMNVSTLELGDSALYLCASSLSTGVFMNTEAFFGQGTRLTVV.

This clonotype has a count of ten or more. CDR3 in amino acids: CAAADRGKEKLFF. As DNA, the CDR3 is TGTGCCGCGGCGGACAGGGGGAAGGAAAAACTGTTTTTT. The chain couples TRBV4-2 to TRBJ1-4, with 10 bases aligning to TRBD1. From germline, CDR1 is LGHNA and CDR2 YNFKEQ. The CDR3 consists of 13 residues. Germline trimming cut 11 bases from V and 8 bases from J; bases unmatched to any gene: 8.

This clonotype has ten or more counts. The chain carries TRBV6-1 and TRBJ2-3, with D possibly being TRBD2 (6 bases). Germline-derived CDR1 and CDR2 are MNHNS and SASEGT. V was cut by 5 bases and J by 0 bases, with 12 bases left in between. The CDR3 covers 15 residues. CDR3 amino acids: CASSYSGSSTDTQYF. CDR3 coding DNA: TGTGCCAGCAGTTATAGCGGATCTAGCACAGATACGCAGTATTTT.

The chain carries TRBV18 and TRBJ2-7; D is perhaps TRBD1 or TRBD2 (6 bases each). The CDR3 consists of 16 residues. Germline CDR1 and CDR2: KGHSH and LQKENI. The germline V and J ends were trimmed by 3 bases and 13 bases, with 28 bases remaining between them. The CDR3 sequence is CASSPNGRDSLRGHYF. The CDR3 nucleotides are TGTGCCAGCTCACCGAATGGCCGGGACTCCCTCCGGGGGCATTACTTC.

The chain has TRBV10-3 and TRBJ2-3; tentative D call: TRBD2 (6 bases). The length of the CDR3 is 14 residues. Trimming stripped 3 bases from V and 8 bases from J, with 15 bases between. Germline values: CDR1 ENHRY, CDR2 SYGVKD. CDR3 loop: CAISDSTRGSTQYF. The CDR3 nucleotides are TGTGCCATCAGTGACTCGACTAGAGGTAGTACGCAGTATTTT.

This clonotype has just one count. J is TRBJ2-1 and V is TRBV20-1; D gene ambiguous. Germline lookup yields CDR1 DFQATT and CDR2 SNEGSKA (reference sequence). With 3 bases removed from V and 4 bases from J, the gap between germline ends came to 7 bases. The CDR3 runs to 12 residues. The CDR3 DNA reads as TGCAGTGCTAGCGAGGCATACAATGAGCAGTTCTTC. This sequence encodes CSASEAYNEQFF.

This chain uses TRBV29-1 with TRBJ1-4, with D possibly matching TRBD1 (5 bases). Trimming stripped 8 bases from V and 6 bases from J, with 16 bases between. This CDR3 spans 13 amino acids. Germline V gene data show CDR1 as SQVTM and CDR2 as ANQGSEA. The CDR3 loop reads CSILGTGDEKLFF. Written as DNA, the CDR3 is TGCAGCATACTTGGGACCGGGGATGAAAAACTGTTTTTT.

In regard to this clonotype: A much larger clone differs by one base, so this may be a read error. The chain has TRBV3-1 and TRBJ1-1; a possible D gene is TRBD1 (6 bases). In germline, CDR1 is LGHDT, CDR2 YNNKEL (reference sequence). Trimming took off 6 bases at V and 1 base at J, with 12 bases between the two ends. This CDR3 is 14 amino acids long. The CDR3 nucleotides are TGTGCCAGCAGACCCCAGACAGGGAACACTGAAGCTTTCTTT. Amino acids: CASRPQTGNTEAFF.

Notes on this clonotype: The conserved closing phenylalanine or tryptophan is absent in this CDR3, likely reflecting a read error. V usage is TRBV6-5 and J usage is TRBJ2-5; maybe TRBD1 (5 bases). This CDR3 comprises 14 residues. Germline CDR1 is MNHEY and CDR2 is SVGAGI. The CDR3 DNA sequence: TGTGCCCGCAGTTACCCCCCCTCTGGGGCGACCCAGTACGTC. It is translated as CARSYPPSGATQYV.